These 22 T cell receptor beta chains came from one sample sequenced in a study of early stage breast cancer tumors. The method was immunoSEQ multiplex PCR; TCRdb's version includes in-frame clones alone and lacks a portion of them. The repertoire holds 11,000 to 15,000 clones, with approximately 81% as singletons. Sequencing used normal breast tissue next to the tumor. All receptors derive from a person in their fifties or sixties with breast cancer.

CDR3 sequence (DNA): TGTGCCAGCAGTTACCTGACAGGCCTCGGTGAAAAACTGTTTTTT. Translated: CASSYLTGLGEKLFF. The chain has TRBV6-5 and TRBJ1-4, with a tentative D call TRBD1 (6 bases). CDR1 is MNHEY, CDR2 SVGAGI, per germline. Trimming removed 2 bases from V and 7 bases from J, with 14 bases in between. The CDR3 sequence is 15 residues long.

The chain joins TRBV5-6 to TRBJ2-7, with TRBD1 as a possible D gene (6 bases). Germline lookup yields CDR1 SGHDT and CDR2 YYEEEE. The V and J ends lost 4 bases and 2 bases respectively, with 16 bases between them. The CDR3 extends over 15 amino acids. The CDR3 spells CASSTRQASAYEQYF. Here the CDR3 DNA reads TGTGCCAGCAGCACCCGACAGGCCTCAGCCTACGAGCAGTACTTC.

The rearrangement uses TRBV7-8 and TRBJ2-7; 8 positions agree with TRBD1. Germline lookup yields CDR1 SGHVS and CDR2 FQNEAQ. The ends lost 1 base at V and 2 bases at J; junction bases unmatched: 4. This CDR3 comprises 15 residues. The CDR3 DNA is TGTGCCAGCAGCTTAGTGGGGACAGGACCCTACGAGCAGTACTTC. Translated: CASSLVGTGPYEQYF.

The chain carries TRBV30 and TRBJ1-5, with D possibly matching TRBD1 (6 bases). Per the germline V gene, CDR1 is GTSNPN and CDR2 is SVGIG (reference sequence). V was shortened by 3 bases and J by 5 bases, with 11 bases between the two germline ends. The CDR3 has 13 amino acids. The CDR3 here is CAWSPGVDQPQHF. The CDR3 DNA sequence: TGTGCCTGGAGCCCAGGGGTGGATCAGCCCCAGCATTTT.

This clone is a singleton in its sample. The chain has TRBV7-8 and TRBJ2-3; D uncertain. The CDR3 has 13 residues. With 1 base removed from V and 1 base from J, the gap between germline ends came to 3 bases. Germline CDR1 and CDR2: SGHVS and FQNEAQ. The CDR3 sequence is CASSLGGTDTQYF. The CDR3 bases are TGTGCCAGCAGCTTAGGGGGCACAGATACGCAGTATTTT. Together with reference TRBV7-8 and TRBJ2-3, the CDR3 gives the full variable domain: GAGVSQSPRYKVAKRGQDVALRCDPISGHVSLFWYQQALGQGPEFLTYFQNEAQLDKSGLPSDRFFAERPEGSVSTLKIQRTQQEDSAVYLCASSLGGTDTQYFGPGTRLTVL.

V and J are TRBV5-1 and TRBJ1-2; D is possibly TRBD1 (5 bases). Germline CDR1 SGHRS, CDR2 YFSETQ. Between the trimmed V and J ends, which lost 4 bases and 5 bases, there was a span of 12 bases. CDR3 length equals 13 residues. CDR3 coding DNA: TGCGCCAGCAGCGGCCGGGACCGTTATGGCTACACCTTC. It is translated as CASSGRDRYGYTF.

The chain links TRBV25-1 to TRBJ2-1, with TRBD2 as a possible D gene (5 bases). From germline, CDR1 is MGHDK and CDR2 SYGVNS. This CDR3 is 13 amino acids long. Trimming took off 7 bases at V and 7 bases at J, with 14 bases between the two ends. CDR3 sequence (DNA): TGTGCCAGCACCCCACTTGGGGAGAATGAGCAGTTCTTC. Translating gives CASTPLGENEQFF. The entire variable domain, with the rest obtained from reference TRBV25-1 and TRBJ2-1, is as follows: EADIYQTPRYLVIGTGKKITLECSQTMGHDKMYWYQQDPGMELHLIHYSYGVNSTEKGDLSSESTVSRIRTEHFPLTLESARPSHTSQYLCASTPLGENEQFFGPGTRLTVL.

CDR3 nucleotide sequence: TGTGCCTGGACCCCGGGGAGGGATCCCTACAATGAGCAGTTCTTC. It translates to CAWTPGRDPYNEQFF. This chain connects TRBV30 to TRBJ2-1, with 7 bases aligning to TRBD2. Germline loops: CDR1 GTSNPN, CDR2 SVGIG (reference sequence). The CDR3 covers 15 residues. V lost 4 bases to trimming and J lost 2 bases; unmatched junction nucleotides: 8. Looking up the rest from reference TRBV30 and TRBJ2-1 gives the full variable domain: SQTIHQWPATLVQPVGSPLSLECTVEGTSNPNLYWYRQAAGRGLQLLFYSVGIGQISSEVPQNLSASRPQDRQFILSSKKLLLSDSGFYLCAWTPGRDPYNEQFFGPGTRLTVL.

This clone was counted only a few times. This chain links TRBV7-2 with TRBJ2-7; no firm D call. This CDR3 region has 11 residues. Deletions cut 4 bases from V and 4 bases from J, with 5 bases between. Germline CDR1 is SGHTA and CDR2 is FQGNSA. The CDR3, as DNA: TGTGCCAGCAGCTCTCAGTACGAGCAGTACTTC. It yields the protein CASSSQYEQYF.

J is TRBJ2-7 and V is TRBV10-3; 14 bases fit TRBD2. CDR1 and CDR2 from the germline V gene are ENHRY and SYGVKD. The CDR3 is 15 residues long. The trim removed 4 bases at V and 6 bases at J, leaving 5 bases unmatched. CDR3 in amino acids: CAISGGLAGAIEQYF. DNA for the CDR3: TGTGCCATCAGTGGGGGACTAGCGGGGGCTATCGAGCAGTACTTC.

This clone appeared once. DNA for the CDR3: TGTGCCAGCAGCTTACGTACGGTGACCGGGGAGCTGTTTTTT. This encodes CASSLRTVTGELFF. The chain links TRBV5-4 to TRBJ2-2; no clear D. The length of the CDR3 is 14 residues. Per the germline V gene, CDR1 is SGHNT and CDR2 is YYREEE (reference sequence). V lost 2 bases to trimming and J lost 5 bases, with 10 bases between them.

The table lists this clone with a few counts. A read error may account for a junction end that differs from germline. This chain uses TRBV7-7 with TRBJ2-5; D is possibly TRBD1 or TRBD2 (5 bases each). CDR3 length: 16 amino acids. Looked up from germline, CDR1 is SSHAT and CDR2 is FNYEAQ (reference sequence). CDR3: CASSQEPGRVQETQYF. The CDR3, as DNA: TGTGCTAGCAGCCAGGAGCCGGGACGGGTCCAAGAGACCCAGTACTTC.

V usage is TRBV10-1 and J usage is TRBJ2-1; no clear D gene. This CDR3 has 15 amino acids. With 3 bases removed from V and 5 bases from J, the gap between germline ends came to 14 bases. Germline assignment: CDR1 WNHNN and CDR2 SYGVQD (reference sequence). CDR3 amino acids: CASSDGSGRDNEQFF. For the CDR3, the DNA is TGCGCCAGCAGTGACGGCTCCGGTCGGGACAATGAGCAGTTCTTC.

The CDR3: CASSYSRVGGYTF. The CDR3 DNA reads as TGTGCCAGCAGTTACTCGAGGGTGGGGGGCTACACCTTC. The V and J genes are TRBV6-5 and TRBJ1-2; D remains ambiguous. The CDR3 totals 13 residues. Trimming left V 0 bases short and J 8 bases short, with 10 bases between. The germline V gene encodes CDR1 MNHEY and CDR2 SVGAGI.

The chain joins TRBV6-1 to TRBJ1-2; 12 positions agree with TRBD1. CDR1 and CDR2 from the germline V gene are MNHNS and SASEGT. Germline trimming cut 6 bases from V and 3 bases from J; bases unmatched to any gene: 5. The CDR3 sequence is 15 residues long. CDR3 residues: CASSPGQGADYGYTF. In DNA, the CDR3 is TGTGCCAGCAGCCCGGGACAGGGGGCTGACTATGGCTACACCTTC.

The chain uses TRBV19 and TRBJ1-6; TRBD1 aligns across 11 bases. This CDR3 has 14 residues. V was clipped by 1 base and J by 10 bases; unmatched bases: 0. Germline values: CDR1 LNHDA, CDR2 SQIVND (reference sequence). The CDR3 nucleotides read TGTGCCAGTAGTATAGGGGACAGGGGGTCACCCCTCCACTTT. Translation: CASSIGDRGSPLHF.

The CDR3 region is CASGGNREGTEAFF. The DNA of the CDR3 is TGTGCCAGTGGCGGCAACAGGGAGGGCACTGAAGCTTTCTTT. V is TRBV19 and J is TRBJ1-1; tentatively, D is TRBD1 (6 bases). The CDR3 sequence is 14 residues long. The V end was cut by 8 bases, the J end by 4 bases, with 17 bases between. Germline CDR1 and CDR2: LNHDA and SQIVND (reference sequence).

The chain recombines TRBV5-4 with TRBJ2-3, with a tentative D call TRBD1 (5 bases). V lost 3 bases to trimming and J lost 1 base, with 18 bases between them. Germline CDR1 and CDR2: SGHNT and YYREEE (reference sequence). This CDR3 has 17 residues. For the CDR3, the DNA is TGTGCCAGCAGCTCATCGGGTAGGGGTTGGGGCACAGATACGCAGTATTTT. Amino acid sequence: CASSSSGRGWGTDTQYF.

The chain joins TRBV7-2 to TRBJ1-1; D uncertain. Deletions cut 0 bases from V and 8 bases from J, with 10 bases between. Germline V lookup: CDR1 SGHTA, CDR2 FQGNSA. The length of the CDR3 is 13 residues. The CDR3: CASSLAEGGEAFF. CDR3 DNA sequence: TGTGCCAGCAGCTTAGCGGAGGGAGGGGAAGCTTTCTTT.

As regards this clone: This specimen includes other DNA sequences encoding the same CDR3. The V and J genes are TRBV5-6 and TRBJ2-1; unclear D gene. Germline assignment: CDR1 SGHDT and CDR2 YYEEEE. The V and J ends lost 1 base and 4 bases respectively, with 0 bases between them. This CDR3 spans 11 amino acids. CDR3 sequence reads: CASSLYNEQFF. The DNA of the CDR3 is TGTGCCAGCAGCTTGTACAATGAGCAGTTCTTC.

The J gene is TRBJ2-5, the V gene TRBV4-3; D call uncertain. CDR1 LGHNA and CDR2 YSLEER come from the germline V gene. This CDR3 is 17 amino acids long. V lost 0 bases and J 0 bases, leaving 14 bases between the germline ends. This CDR3 reads CASSQDFISRHQETQYF. The CDR3, as DNA: TGCGCCAGCAGCCAAGACTTTATTTCCAGGCACCAAGAGACCCAGTACTTC.

The chain recombines TRBV2 with TRBJ2-1; D is possibly TRBD2 (6 bases). Trimming stripped 5 bases from V and 7 bases from J, with 12 bases between. The CDR3 loop spans 13 amino acids. Germline assignment: CDR1 SNHLY and CDR2 FYNNEI. The CDR3 coding sequence is TGTGCCAGCAGTACTAAACGGGGGAATGAGCAGTTCTTC. Amino acids: CASSTKRGNEQFF.